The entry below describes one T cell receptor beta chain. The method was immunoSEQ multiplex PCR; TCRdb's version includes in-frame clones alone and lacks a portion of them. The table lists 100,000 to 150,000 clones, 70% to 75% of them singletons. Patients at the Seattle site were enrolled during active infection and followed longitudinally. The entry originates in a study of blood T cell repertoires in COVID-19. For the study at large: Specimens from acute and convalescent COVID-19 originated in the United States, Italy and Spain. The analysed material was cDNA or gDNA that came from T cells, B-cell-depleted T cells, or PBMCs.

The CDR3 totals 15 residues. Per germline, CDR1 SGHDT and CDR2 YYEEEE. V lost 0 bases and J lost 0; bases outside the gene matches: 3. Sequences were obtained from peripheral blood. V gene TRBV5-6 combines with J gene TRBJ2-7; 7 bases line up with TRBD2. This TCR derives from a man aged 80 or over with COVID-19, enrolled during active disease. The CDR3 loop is CASSLVGDYSYEQYF. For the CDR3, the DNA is TGTGCCAGCAGCTTGGTGGGGGACTACTCCTACGAGCAGTACTTC.